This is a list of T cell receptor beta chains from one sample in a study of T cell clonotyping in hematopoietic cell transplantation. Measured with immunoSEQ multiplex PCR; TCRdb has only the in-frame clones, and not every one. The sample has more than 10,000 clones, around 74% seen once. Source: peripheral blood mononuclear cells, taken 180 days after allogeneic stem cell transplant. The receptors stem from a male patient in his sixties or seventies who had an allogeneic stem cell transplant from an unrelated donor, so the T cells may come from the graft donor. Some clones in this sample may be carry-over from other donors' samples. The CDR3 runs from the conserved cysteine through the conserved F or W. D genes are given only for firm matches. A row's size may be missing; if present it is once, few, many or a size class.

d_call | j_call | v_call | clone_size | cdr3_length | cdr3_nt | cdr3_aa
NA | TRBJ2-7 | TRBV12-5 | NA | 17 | TGTGCTAGTGGTTTGGGACCCAGGTACAGGCGAGGTGGCGAGCAGTACTTC | CASGLGPRYRRGGEQYF
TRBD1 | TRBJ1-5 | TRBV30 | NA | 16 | TGTGCCTGGAGTATCGACAGGGGCTATAGCAATCAGCCCCAGCATTTT | CAWSIDRGYSNQPQHF
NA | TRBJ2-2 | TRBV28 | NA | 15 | TGTGCCAGCAGTCAAGGACAGTCGGGCACCGGGGAGCTGTTTTTT | CASSQGQSGTGELFF
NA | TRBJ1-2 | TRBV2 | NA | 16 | TGTGCCAGCAGTGAATCGGAGGGACGGATAAGTTCGCGCTACACCTTC | CASSESEGRISSRYTF
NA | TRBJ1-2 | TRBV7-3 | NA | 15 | TGTGCCAGCAGCTTAACCAACAGCGGACTCTATGGCTACACCTTC | CASSLTNSGLYGYTF
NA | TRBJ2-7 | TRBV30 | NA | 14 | NA | CAWTFGPGLQEQYF
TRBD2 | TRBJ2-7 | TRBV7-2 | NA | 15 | TGTGCCAGCAGAACTGGGACTAGCGGGTTCTACGAGCAGTACTTC | CASRTGTSGFYEQYF
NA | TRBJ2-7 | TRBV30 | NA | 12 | TGTGCCTGGACCCATGGGGGCTACGAGCAGTACTTC | CAWTHGGYEQYF
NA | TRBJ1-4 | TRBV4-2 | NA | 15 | TGTGCCAGCAGCCAAGGCCGGGAGTTCGGTGAAAAACTGTTTTTT | CASSQGREFGEKLFF
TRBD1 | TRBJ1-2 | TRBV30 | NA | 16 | TGTGCCTGGACCGGGACAGCGTACCCAGGAAGTTATGGCTACACCTTC | CAWTGTAYPGSYGYTF
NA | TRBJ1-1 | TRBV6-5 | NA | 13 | TGTGCCAGCAGTTACTCGGGCAGCACTGAAGCTTTCTTT | CASSYSGSTEAFF
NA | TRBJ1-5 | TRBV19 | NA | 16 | TGTGCCAGTAGTATTAGGTGGGGAAGTTTGACTCAGCCCCAGCATTTT | CASSIRWGSLTQPQHF
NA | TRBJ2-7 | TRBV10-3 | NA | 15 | TGTGCCATCAGGCGGGGGATACAGGGGGCCTACGAGCAGTACTTC | CAIRRGIQGAYEQYF
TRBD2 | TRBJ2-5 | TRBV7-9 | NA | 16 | TGTGCCAGCAGCTTCGTACTAGCGGTCTATCAAGAGACCCAGTACTTC | CASSFVLAVYQETQYF
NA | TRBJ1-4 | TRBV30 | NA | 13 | TGTGCCTGGAGTACGGCACTGGGTGAAAAACTGTTTTTT | CAWSTALGEKLFF
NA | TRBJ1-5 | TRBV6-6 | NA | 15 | TGTGCCAGCAGTTTAGGTAGGCAGGCTTTTCAGCCCCAGCATTTT | CASSLGRQAFQPQHF
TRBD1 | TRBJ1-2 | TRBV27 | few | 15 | TGTGCCAGCAGTTCCCTCGGCGGGACAGGGGTTCTCTACACCTTC | CASSSLGGTGVLYTF
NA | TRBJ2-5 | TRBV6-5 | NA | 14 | TGTGCCAGCAGTTACTCGCAGGGGCCGAGTACCCAGTACTTC | CASSYSQGPSTQYF
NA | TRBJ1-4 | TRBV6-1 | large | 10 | TGTGCCAGCAGATGGGAAAAACTGTTTTTT | CASRWEKLFF
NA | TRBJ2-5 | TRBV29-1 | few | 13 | TGCAGCGTTGAACAGGGTCGTAGGGAGACCCAGTACTTC | CSVEQGRRETQYF
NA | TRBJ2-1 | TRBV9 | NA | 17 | TGTGCCAGCAGCGCCCCGTCCGGGCCGATCTTCTACAATGAGCAGTTCTTC | CASSAPSGPIFYNEQFF
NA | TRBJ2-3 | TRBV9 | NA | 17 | TGTGCCAGCAGCACGAGAAGTGGGCAATTTATACCAGATACGCAGTATTTT | CASSTRSGQFIPDTQYF
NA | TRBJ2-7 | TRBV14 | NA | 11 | TGTGCCAGCAGCCAACTTAACGAGCAGTACTTC | CASSQLNEQYF
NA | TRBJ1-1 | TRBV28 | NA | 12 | TGTGCCAGCAGTTTCTTACGGGCTGAAGCTTTCTTT | CASSFLRAEAFF
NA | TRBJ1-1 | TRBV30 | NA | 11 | TGTGCCTGGAACAAGAACACTGAAGCTTTCTTT | CAWNKNTEAFF
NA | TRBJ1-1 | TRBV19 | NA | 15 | TGTGCCAGTAGGAGTAGGAGTGGGGGTGCAGCTGAAGCTTTCTTT | CASRSRSGGAAEAFF
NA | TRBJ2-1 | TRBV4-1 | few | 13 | TGCGCCAGCAGCCAGTTCGAGACCTTCGAGCAGTTCTTC | CASSQFETFEQFF